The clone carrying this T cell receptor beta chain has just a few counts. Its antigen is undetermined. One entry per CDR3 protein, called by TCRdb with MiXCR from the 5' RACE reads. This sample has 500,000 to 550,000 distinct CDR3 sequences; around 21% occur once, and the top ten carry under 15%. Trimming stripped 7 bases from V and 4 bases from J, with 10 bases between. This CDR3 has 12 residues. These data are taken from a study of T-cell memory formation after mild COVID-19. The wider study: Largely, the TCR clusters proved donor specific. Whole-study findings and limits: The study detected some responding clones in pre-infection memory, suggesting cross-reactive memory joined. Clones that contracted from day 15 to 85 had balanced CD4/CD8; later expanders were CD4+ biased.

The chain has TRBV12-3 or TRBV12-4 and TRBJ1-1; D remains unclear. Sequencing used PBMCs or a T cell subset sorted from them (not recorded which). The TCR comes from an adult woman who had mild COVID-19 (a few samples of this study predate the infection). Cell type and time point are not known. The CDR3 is CASTLSSTEAFF. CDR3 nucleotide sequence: TGTGCCAGCACCTTGTCAAGCACTGAAGCTTTCTTT.